These 27 T cell receptor beta chains originate from one sample sequenced in a study of blood T cell repertoires in COVID-19. Profiling relied on immunoSEQ multiplex PCR, and the TCRdb table lists in-frame clones only, not all of them. Among 250,000 or so clones, approximately 80% were seen once, and the ten largest hold around 2%. Sequencing was carried out using peripheral blood. The receptors shown here come from a man aged 30 to 45 who had recovered from COVID-19.

The chain couples TRBV6-6 to TRBJ2-3; D is possibly TRBD1 (5 bases). Germline CDR1 is MNHNY and CDR2 is SVGAGI (reference sequence). Trimming removed 0 bases from V and 2 bases from J, with 12 bases in between. The CDR3 totals 16 residues. In nucleotides, the CDR3 is TGTGCCAGCAGTTACTCTTGGGGCAGTTACACAGATACGCAGTATTTT. Translated: CASSYSWGSYTDTQYF.

The chain has TRBV4-1 and TRBJ2-7; D is unresolved. V lost 1 base and J lost 6, with 7 bases in between. Germline V gives CDR1 MGHRA, CDR2 YSYEKL. There are 12 residues in the CDR3. CDR3 sequence (DNA): TGCGCCAGCAGCCAAGGGGCCTCCGAGCAGTACTTC. It translates to CASSQGASEQYF.

The chain carries TRBV5-4 and TRBJ1-3; D is ambiguous. The germline V gene encodes CDR1 SGHNT and CDR2 YYREEE (reference sequence). This CDR3 is built from 15 residues. Trimming cost V 0 bases and J 0 bases, with 7 bases left between them. The CDR3 nucleotides are TGTGCCAGCAGCTTGGCTGGGAGCTCTGGAAACACCATATATTTT. It codes for CASSLAGSSGNTIYF.

This clone was detected only a few times. The chain uses TRBV5-1 and TRBJ1-1; D uncertain. Trimming took off 3 bases at V and 1 base at J, with 13 bases between the two ends. The CDR3 runs to 15 residues. Per the germline V gene, CDR1 is SGHRS and CDR2 is YFSETQ. CDR3 residues: CASSSLGVRNTEAFF. The CDR3 DNA reads TGCGCCAGCAGCTCCTTAGGAGTGCGGAACACTGAAGCTTTCTTT.

The chain combines TRBV18 with TRBJ1-2, with 7 nucleotides matching TRBD1. Germline V gene lookup returns CDR1 KGHSH and CDR2 LQKENI. Losses at the gene ends were 3 bases for V and 2 bases for J; bases not matched to a gene: 3. The CDR3 is 14 amino acids. This CDR3 is CASSPGRGNYGYTF. The CDR3 DNA is TGTGCCAGCTCACCGGGCAGGGGGAACTATGGCTACACCTTC.

This clone has a count of ten or more. The chain combines TRBV6-4 with TRBJ2-6; the D is unclear. V lost 4 bases, J lost 0 bases, and 4 bases lay in between. This CDR3 has 14 amino acids. Germline loops: CDR1 MRHNA, CDR2 SNTAGT. CDR3 nucleotide sequence: TGTGCCAGCAGTGCCCACTCTGGGGCCAACGTCCTGACTTTC. This gives the protein CASSAHSGANVLTF.

Worth noting for this clone: Other DNA sequences in the same sample also yield this CDR3. The chain has TRBV9 and TRBJ2-3; possibly TRBD1 for D (5 bases). Trimming pared 2 bases from V and 1 base from J, leaving 14 bases between. Germline V gene sequence: CDR1 SGDLS, CDR2 YYNGEE. This CDR3 region has 16 residues. CDR3 amino acids: CASSVQGNSGTDTQYF. CDR3 sequence (DNA): TGTGCCAGCAGCGTTCAGGGAAACTCAGGCACAGATACGCAGTATTTT.

The chain uses TRBV6-5 and TRBJ1-2, with 10 bases matching TRBD1. Germline V lookup: CDR1 MNHEY, CDR2 SVGAGI. The CDR3 is 14 amino acids. With 6 bases clipped from V and 7 bases from J, the junction kept 8 bases outside the gene matches. Written as DNA, the CDR3 is TGTGCCAGCAGAAGGACAGGGGGATCGGTTGGCTACACCTTC. It is translated as CASRRTGGSVGYTF.

The chain links TRBV11-2 to TRBJ1-3; D is perhaps TRBD1 (6 bases). The CDR3 is 15 amino acids. Trimming stripped 4 bases from V and 1 base from J, with 11 bases between. Germline V CDR1 and CDR2: SGHAT, FQNNGV. The CDR3 region is CASSSSGQSGNTIYF. The CDR3 nucleotides read TGTGCCAGCAGCTCCAGTGGACAGTCTGGAAACACCATATATTTT.

The V and J genes are TRBV2 and TRBJ1-6; D ambiguous. Trimming removed 5 bases from V and 13 bases from J, with 18 bases in between. This CDR3 comprises 14 residues. From germline, CDR1 is SNHLY and CDR2 FYNNEI. CDR3 in amino acids: CASSSSNRRNPLHF. CDR3 coding DNA: TGTGCCAGCAGTTCGTCGAACCGGAGAAATCCCCTCCACTTT.

V is TRBV5-8 and J is TRBJ2-3; TRBD2 agrees at 13 bases. The length of the CDR3 is 18 residues. CDR1 is SGHTS and CDR2 is YDEGEE in the germline V gene. The V segment lost 2 bases and the J segment 0 bases; nucleotides outside the gene matches: 6. CDR3 nucleotides: TGTGCCAGCAGCTTTACTAGCGGGGGGGCCGCTAGCACAGATACGCAGTATTTT. Residues: CASSFTSGGAASTDTQYF.

The chain has TRBV6-5 and TRBJ1-1; D is unclear. V shed 6 bases and J shed 0 bases, with 11 bases lying between them. The CDR3 has 14 residues. Germline lookup yields CDR1 MNHEY and CDR2 SVGAGI. The CDR3 DNA sequence: TGTGCCAGCAGAAAACAGAGCATGAACACTGAAGCTTTCTTT. Translation: CASRKQSMNTEAFF.

The J gene is TRBJ2-1, the V gene TRBV4-1; D is unclear. The germline gives CDR1 MGHRA, CDR2 YSYEKL. Trimming removed 2 bases from V and 0 bases from J, with 5 bases in between. The CDR3 runs 14 residues. For the CDR3, the DNA is TGCGCCAGCAGCCAACTGAGCTCCTACAATGAGCAGTTCTTC. Translating gives CASSQLSSYNEQFF.

J is TRBJ2-2 and V is TRBV7-9; D perhaps matches TRBD2 (7 bases). V was shortened by 5 bases and J by 0 bases, with 19 bases between the two germline ends. The CDR3 has 18 residues. CDR1 SEHNR and CDR2 FQNEAQ come from the germline V gene (reference sequence). CDR3 in DNA: TGTGCCAGCAGCCTTGACCTTGGGAGGGGGTCGAACACCGGGGAGCTGTTTTTT. As protein: CASSLDLGRGSNTGELFF.

J is TRBJ1-2 and V is TRBV9, with TRBD1 matching over 11 bases. Trimming took 2 bases from V and 5 from J; bases not matched to a gene: 2. The germline gives CDR1 SGDLS, CDR2 YYNGEE. This CDR3 has 14 residues. Written as DNA, the CDR3 is TGTGCCAGCAGCGTGGGACAGGGGGTTTATGGCTACACCTTC. This sequence encodes CASSVGQGVYGYTF.

The chain uses TRBV4-2 and TRBJ2-2, with TRBD2 identical over 7 bases. CDR1 LGHNA and CDR2 YNFKEQ come from the germline V gene. J lost 4 bases, V lost 1 base, and 9 bases had no gene match. This CDR3 contains 17 residues. The CDR3 sequence: CASSQVAFGGSTGELFF. CDR3 nucleotides: TGTGCCAGCAGCCAAGTCGCATTCGGGGGGAGCACCGGGGAGCTGTTTTTT.

In this sample, this clone turned up many times. This rearrangement joins TRBV28 to TRBJ1-4; no reliable D call. CDR1 is MDHEN and CDR2 is SYDVKM in the germline V gene. The V gene lost 3 bases and the J gene lost 0 bases, with 11 bases spanning the gap. CDR3 size: 16 residues. The CDR3: CASSFPPRTTNEKLFF. CDR3 nucleotides: TGTGCCAGCAGTTTCCCCCCCAGAACAACTAATGAAAAACTGTTTTTT.

The V and J genes are TRBV3-1 (or the pseudogene TRBV3-2) and TRBJ2-3; maybe TRBD1 (5 bases). Germline V gene lookup returns CDR1 LGHDT and CDR2 YNNKEL (reference sequence). The CDR3 is made up of 15 amino acids. V lost 3 bases and J 0 bases, leaving 10 bases between the germline ends. The CDR3 DNA sequence: TGTGCCAGCAGCCAGCACCAGGGAAGCACAGATACGCAGTATTTT. Its translation: CASSQHQGSTDTQYF.

This chain uses TRBV7-9 with TRBJ2-7; D ambiguous. CDR1 and CDR2 (germline): SEHNR, FQNEAQ (reference sequence). CDR3 length equals 13 residues. V was shortened by 5 bases and J by 3 bases, with 11 bases between the two germline ends. The DNA for the CDR3 is TGTGCCAGCAGCCGAGGAGAGAGCTACGAGCAGTACGTC. It yields the protein CASSRGESYEQYV.

The rearrangement links TRBV3-1 (or the pseudogene TRBV3-2) to TRBJ2-2; D might be TRBD2 (7 bases). Trimming cost V 0 bases and J 2 bases, with 10 bases left between them. This CDR3 contains 16 residues. Germline CDR1 reads LGHDT; CDR2 reads YNNKEL (reference sequence). CDR3 in amino acids: CASSQDAGANTGELFF. In DNA form, the CDR3 reads TGTGCCAGCAGCCAAGATGCGGGGGCCAACACCGGGGAGCTGTTTTTT.

The chain links TRBV6-5 to TRBJ1-2; the D is unclear. Trimming took off 6 bases at V and 1 base at J, with 15 bases between the two ends. The CDR3 has 15 residues. Germline V CDR1 and CDR2: MNHEY, SVGAGI. The CDR3 spells CASSQRREINYGYTF. The CDR3 DNA is TGTGCCAGCAGCCAAAGGAGGGAGATTAACTATGGCTACACCTTC.

V gene TRBV4-2 combines with J gene TRBJ2-5; D is perhaps TRBD2 (5 bases). The CDR3 is made up of 12 amino acids. Trimming shortened V by 0 bases and J by 8 bases, and 7 bases separated the two germline ends. The germline gives CDR1 LGHNA, CDR2 YNFKEQ. The CDR3: CASSQDGRTQYF. The DNA of the CDR3 is TGTGCCAGCAGCCAAGATGGGAGAACCCAGTACTTC.

DNA of the CDR3: TGTGCCAGCAGCCAAGATTCCGGGGGGCCTTATTCGGGGGCCAACGTCCTGACTTTC. Its protein is CASSQDSGGPYSGANVLTF. The rearrangement links TRBV3-1 (or the pseudogene TRBV3-2) to TRBJ2-6; D perhaps matches TRBD2 (7 bases). Germline CDR1 reads LGHDT; CDR2 reads YNNKEL (reference sequence). This CDR3 has 19 residues. Between the trimmed V and J ends, which lost 0 bases and 4 bases, there was a span of 19 bases.

The genes are TRBV11-3 and TRBJ2-2; D remains unclear. Germline-derived CDR1 and CDR2 are SGHNT and YENEEA. CDR3 size: 15 residues. With 7 bases removed from V and 1 base from J, the gap between germline ends came to 13 bases. In DNA form, the CDR3 reads TGTGCCAGCACCACCAAGTCAGGGAACACCGGGGAGCTGTTTTTT. Encoded protein: CASTTKSGNTGELFF.

The genes are TRBV9 and TRBJ2-3; the match to TRBD2 covers 8 bases. J lost 0 bases, V lost 0 bases, and 6 bases had no gene match. The CDR3 extends over 17 amino acids. Germline CDR1 reads SGDLS; CDR2 reads YYNGEE. The CDR3 DNA reads as TGTGCCAGCAGCGTAGCCCCGGGGGGGATGAGCACAGATACGCAGTATTTT. Its protein product is CASSVAPGGMSTDTQYF.

The rearrangement joins TRBV5-6 to TRBJ1-6; the D gene is possibly TRBD1 (5 bases). CDR1 and CDR2 from the germline V gene are SGHDT and YYEEEE. This CDR3 comprises 16 residues. Trimming took 4 bases from V and 0 from J, leaving 11 bases between them. CDR3 sequence reads: CASSGRQSSYNSPLHF. DNA of the CDR3: TGTGCCAGCAGCGGAAGACAGAGCTCCTATAATTCACCCCTCCACTTT.

The chain uses TRBV18 and TRBJ1-5; weak D call: TRBD1 (6 bases). The ends were cut back, 5 bases at V and 5 bases at J, with 10 bases in the middle. In germline, CDR1 is KGHSH, CDR2 LQKENI. This CDR3 is 13 amino acids long. The CDR3 is CASSVSGDQPQHF. The CDR3, as DNA: TGTGCCAGCTCAGTCTCAGGGGATCAGCCCCAGCATTTT.